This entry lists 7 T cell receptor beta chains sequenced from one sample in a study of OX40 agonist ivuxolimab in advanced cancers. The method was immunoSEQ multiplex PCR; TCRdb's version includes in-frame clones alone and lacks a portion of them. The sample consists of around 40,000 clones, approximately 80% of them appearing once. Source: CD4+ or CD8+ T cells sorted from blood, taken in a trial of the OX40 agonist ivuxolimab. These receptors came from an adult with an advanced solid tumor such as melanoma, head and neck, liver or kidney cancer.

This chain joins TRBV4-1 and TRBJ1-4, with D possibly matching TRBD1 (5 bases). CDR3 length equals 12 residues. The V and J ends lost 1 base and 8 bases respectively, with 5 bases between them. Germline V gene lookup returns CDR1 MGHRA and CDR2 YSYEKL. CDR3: CASSQGGEKLFF. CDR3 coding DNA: TGCGCCAGCAGCCAAGGGGGGGAAAAACTGTTTTTT.

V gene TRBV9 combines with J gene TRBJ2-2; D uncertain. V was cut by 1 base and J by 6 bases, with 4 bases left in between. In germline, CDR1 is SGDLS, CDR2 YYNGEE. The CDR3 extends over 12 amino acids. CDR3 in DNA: TGTGCCAGCAGCGTAATGCCCGGGGAGCTGTTTTTT. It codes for CASSVMPGELFF.

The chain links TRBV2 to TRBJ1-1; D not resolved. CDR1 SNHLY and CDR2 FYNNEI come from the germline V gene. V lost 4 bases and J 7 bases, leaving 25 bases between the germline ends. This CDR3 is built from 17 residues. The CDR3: CASSARLLLVESLEAFF. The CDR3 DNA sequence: TGTGCCAGCAGTGCTCGTCTTTTATTGGTTGAGAGCCTTGAAGCTTTCTTT. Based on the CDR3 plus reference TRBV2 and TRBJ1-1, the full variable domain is EPEVTQTPSHQVTQMGQEVILRCVPISNHLYFYWYRQILGQKVEFLVSFYNNEISEKSEIFDDQFSVERPDGSNFTLKIRSTKLEDSAMYFCASSARLLLVESLEAFFGQGTRLTVV.

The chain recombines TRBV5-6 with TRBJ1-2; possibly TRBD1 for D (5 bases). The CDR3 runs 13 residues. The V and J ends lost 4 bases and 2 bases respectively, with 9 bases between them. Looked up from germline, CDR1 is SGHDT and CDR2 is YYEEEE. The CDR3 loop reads CASSQDRNYGYTF. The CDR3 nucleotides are TGTGCCAGCAGCCAAGACAGAAACTATGGCTACACCTTC.

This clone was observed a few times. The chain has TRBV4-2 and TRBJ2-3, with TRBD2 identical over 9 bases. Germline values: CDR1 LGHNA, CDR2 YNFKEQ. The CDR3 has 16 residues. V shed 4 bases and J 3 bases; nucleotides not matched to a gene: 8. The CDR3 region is CASSPFASGITDTQYF. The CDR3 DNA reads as TGTGCCAGCAGCCCGTTCGCTAGCGGGATTACAGATACGCAGTATTTT.

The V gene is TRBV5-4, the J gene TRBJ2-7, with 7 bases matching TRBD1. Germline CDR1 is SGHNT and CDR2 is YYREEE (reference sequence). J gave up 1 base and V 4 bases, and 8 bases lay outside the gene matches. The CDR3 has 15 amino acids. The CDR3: CASSHPGQPSYEQYF. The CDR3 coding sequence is TGTGCCAGCAGCCATCCGGGACAGCCATCCTACGAGCAGTACTTC.

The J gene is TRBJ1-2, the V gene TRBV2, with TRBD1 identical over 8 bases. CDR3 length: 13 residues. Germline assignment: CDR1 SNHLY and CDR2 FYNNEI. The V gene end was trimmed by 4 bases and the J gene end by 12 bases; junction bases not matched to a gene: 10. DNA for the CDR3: TGTGCCAGCAGTGGAGCCCCGGGACAGGCCCACACCTTC. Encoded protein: CASSGAPGQAHTF. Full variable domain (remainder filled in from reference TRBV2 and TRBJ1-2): EPEVTQTPSHQVTQMGQEVILRCVPISNHLYFYWYRQILGQKVEFLVSFYNNEISEKSEIFDDQFSVERPDGSNFTLKIRSTKLEDSAMYFCASSGAPGQAHTFGSGTRLTVV.